The 19 T cell receptor beta chains given below trace back to one sample, sequenced in a study of a mutant IDH1 vaccine in newly diagnosed glioma. Antigen specificity for these receptors is unknown. Libraries were prepared by immunoSEQ multiplex PCR; TCRdb keeps only in-frame clonotypes and omits some of them. The repertoire includes about 62,000 clones, 70% to 90% of them detected once, and 1.5% to 2% sits in the top ten. The time point: week 11, during vaccination. Every single dose of the vaccine, 300 ug of mutant IDH1 20-mer peptide, came with topical imiquimod. The starting material was PBMCs, obtained from a glioma patient whose treatment included an IDH1 peptide vaccine. Source of these receptors: a middle-aged man with glioma.

The chain has TRBV9 and TRBJ2-5; 7 bases are shared with TRBD1. Trimming at V came to 0 bases and at J to 4 bases, leaving 9 bases not matched to a gene. This CDR3 is 16 amino acids long. Germline lookup yields CDR1 SGDLS and CDR2 YYNGEE. CDR3 bases: TGTGCCAGCAGCGTAGCCAATGACAGGGTAGGAGAGACCCAGTACTTC. This encodes CASSVANDRVGETQYF.

The chain links TRBV6-1 to TRBJ2-5; 8 bases match TRBD1. The junction had 7 bases not matched to a gene; V was cut back by 6 bases and J by 4 bases. CDR3 size: 14 residues. Germline values: CDR1 MNHNS, CDR2 SASEGT. CDR3 sequence (DNA): TGTGCCAGCAGGGTTGGACAGGGCTTAGAGACCCAGTACTTC. Amino acid sequence: CASRVGQGLETQYF.

The rearrangement links TRBV19 to TRBJ2-5; 8 bases are shared with TRBD2. Trimming cost V 4 bases and J 1 base; bases outside gene matches: 5. Germline CDR1 reads LNHDA; CDR2 reads SQIVND (reference sequence). The CDR3 runs 15 residues. The CDR3 bases are TGTGCCAGTAGTACGAGTGCGGGGGGCCAAGAGACCCAGTACTTC. This sequence encodes CASSTSAGGQETQYF.

The rearrangement links TRBV7-2 to TRBJ2-2; TRBD2 is a possible D gene (5 bases). V was cut by 3 bases and J by 5 bases, with 13 bases left in between. The CDR3 consists of 15 residues. Germline CDR1 reads SGHTA; CDR2 reads FQGNSA. The CDR3 nucleotides read TGTGCCAGCAGCTTGTATATTACGGGGACCGGGGAGCTGTTTTTT. It specifies CASSLYITGTGELFF.

This chain connects TRBV6-1 to TRBJ2-3; 9 bases agree with TRBD2. The CDR3 loop spans 18 amino acids. J lost 6 bases, V lost 0 bases, and 13 bases had no gene match. Germline CDR1 reads MNHNS; CDR2 reads SASEGT. The CDR3, as DNA: TGTGCCAGCAGTGAAGCGGCTAGCGGGGTTCCTAGTTGGGATACGCAGTATTTT. As protein: CASSEAASGVPSWDTQYF.

The chain joins TRBV7-2 to TRBJ1-1, with D possibly being TRBD1 (5 bases). This CDR3 region has 14 residues. Trimming removed 10 bases at V and 8 bases at J, with 23 bases between. CDR1 and CDR2 from the germline V gene are SGHTA and FQGNSA. DNA for the CDR3: TGTGCCACATCGGCCAGGGCCCATGAGAAAGAAGCTTTCTTT. It specifies CATSARAHEKEAFF. Filled out from reference TRBV7-2 and TRBJ1-1, the complete variable domain reads GAGVSQSPSNKVTEKGKDVELRCDPISGHTALYWYRQSLGQGLEFLIYFQGNSAPDKSGLPSDRFSAERTGGSVSTLTIQRTQQEDSAVYLCATSARAHEKEAFFGQGTRLTVV.

This clone was recorded a few times. The chain employs TRBV19 and TRBJ1-2, with 9 bases that match TRBD1. CDR1 LNHDA and CDR2 SQIVND come from the germline V gene (reference sequence). The CDR3 is made up of 17 amino acids. The junction had 13 bases not matched to a gene; V was cut back by 5 bases and J by 3 bases. The CDR3 nucleotides are TGTGCCAGTAGTCCCCACGAAGTACGGACAGGGGACTATGGCTACACCTTC. Translated: CASSPHEVRTGDYGYTF.

The rearrangement joins TRBV11-3 to TRBJ2-7; D is perhaps TRBD1 (6 bases). Germline assignment: CDR1 SGHNT and CDR2 YENEEA. Trimming removed 4 bases at V and 6 bases at J, with 19 bases between. The CDR3 is 15 residues long. The CDR3 sequence: CASSSRSGQRSEQYF. In DNA form, the CDR3 reads TGTGCCAGCAGCTCTAGAAGCGGACAGAGGTCCGAGCAGTACTTC.

This chain joins TRBV7-3 and TRBJ2-3; D is possibly TRBD1 or TRBD2 (6 bases each). The CDR3 loop spans 13 amino acids. Between the trimmed V and J ends, which lost 0 bases and 6 bases, there was a span of 7 bases. The germline V gene encodes CDR1 SGHTA and CDR2 FQGTGA. The CDR3 DNA reads TGTGCCAGCAGCTTAACAGGGGGGGATACGCAGTATTTT. As protein: CASSLTGGDTQYF. The full variable domain, rest sourced from reference TRBV7-3 and TRBJ2-3, is GAGVSQTPSNKVTEKGKYVELRCDPISGHTALYWYRQSLGQGPEFLIYFQGTGAADDSGLPNDRFFAVRPEGSVSTLKIQRTERGDSAVYLCASSLTGGDTQYFGPGTRLTVL.

This clone was detected once. This chain connects TRBV7-2 to TRBJ1-1, with D perhaps TRBD1 (6 bases). Germline V CDR1 and CDR2: SGHTA, FQGNSA. This CDR3 spans 16 amino acids. Trimming removed 1 base at V and 0 bases at J, with 12 bases between. DNA for the CDR3: TGTGCCAGCAGCTTAGTCGGGGGGCGCTTGAACACTGAAGCTTTCTTT. Its translation is CASSLVGGRLNTEAFF.

The chain employs TRBV7-2 and TRBJ2-1, with 8 bases that match TRBD2. The trim removed 6 bases at V and 4 bases at J, leaving 8 bases unmatched. CDR1 is SGHTA, CDR2 FQGNSA, per germline. The CDR3 consists of 15 residues. The CDR3 is CASRTGTRSYNEQFF. The CDR3 DNA sequence: TGTGCCAGCAGAACCGGGACTAGATCTTACAATGAGCAGTTCTTC. The full variable domain, in which reference TRBV7-2 and TRBJ2-1 provide the parts outside the CDR3, is GAGVSQSPSNKVTEKGKDVELRCDPISGHTALYWYRQSLGQGLEFLIYFQGNSAPDKSGLPSDRFSAERTGGSVSTLTIQRTQQEDSAVYLCASRTGTRSYNEQFFGPGTRLTVL.

The chain has TRBV15 and TRBJ1-5; D perhaps matches TRBD1 (5 bases). With 0 bases removed from V and 4 bases from J, the gap between germline ends came to 10 bases. Per germline, CDR1 LNHNV and CDR2 YYDKDF (reference sequence). The CDR3 covers 15 residues. CDR3 in DNA: TGTGCCACCAGCAGAGATAGTTGGGGGAATCAGCCCCAGCATTTT. Its protein product is CATSRDSWGNQPQHF.

The chain couples TRBV6-1 to TRBJ1-3; D is ambiguous. This CDR3 comprises 13 residues. V was shortened by 1 base and J by 11 bases, with 12 bases between the two germline ends. Germline lookup yields CDR1 MNHNS and CDR2 SASEGT. As DNA, the CDR3 is TGTGCCAGCAGTGAAGGAAGGACGGATCCCATATATTTT. Amino acids: CASSEGRTDPIYF.

This rearrangement joins TRBV2 to TRBJ2-1; TRBD2 is a possible D gene (5 bases). Trimming took off 4 bases at V and 9 bases at J, with 10 bases between the two ends. The CDR3 has 12 residues. Germline loops: CDR1 SNHLY, CDR2 FYNNEI. The CDR3 is CASSGLAGEQFF. Here the CDR3 DNA reads TGTGCCAGCAGTGGGCTAGCAGGTGAGCAGTTCTTC.

CDR3 region: CASSQEGLSSYNEQFF. The CDR3 nucleotides are TGCGCCAGCAGCCAAGAAGGGTTAAGCTCCTACAATGAGCAGTTCTTC. The V gene is TRBV4-3, the J gene TRBJ2-1; D not certain. The CDR3 runs to 16 residues. Germline CDR1 LGHNA, CDR2 YSLEER. V lost 0 bases to trimming and J lost 0 bases, with 9 bases between them.

The chain joins TRBV15 to TRBJ2-7; the match to TRBD1 covers 10 bases. The CDR3 covers 15 residues. CDR1 LNHNV and CDR2 YYDKDF come from the germline V gene (reference sequence). V shed 0 bases, J shed 6 bases, and the junction held 5 bases outside the gene matches. CDR3 sequence reads: CATSRDNRDRGEQYF. The DNA of the CDR3 is TGTGCCACCAGCAGAGACAACCGGGACAGGGGCGAGCAGTACTTC.

V usage is TRBV6-4 and J usage is TRBJ2-2; 7 bases are a match to TRBD1. The ends lost 0 bases at V and 4 bases at J; junction bases unmatched: 8. Per the germline V gene, CDR1 is MRHNA and CDR2 is SNTAGT. This CDR3 is built from 17 residues. The DNA for the CDR3 is TGTGCCAGCAGTGACTCGGGGAAGGGGGCTCTCACCGGGGAGCTGTTTTTT. It encodes CASSDSGKGALTGELFF.

The J gene is TRBJ2-2, the V gene TRBV6-6; TRBD2 matches 15 bases. The CDR3 consists of 16 residues. Unmatched junction bases numbered 3, after V lost 8 bases and J lost 2 bases. CDR1 MNHNY and CDR2 SVGAGI come from the germline V gene (reference sequence). The CDR3 here is CASGLAGGVNTGELFF. CDR3 sequence (DNA): TGTGCCAGCGGACTAGCGGGAGGGGTAAACACCGGGGAGCTGTTTTTT.

V gene TRBV6-1 combines with J gene TRBJ2-3; 7 nucleotides agree with TRBD2. Germline V CDR1 and CDR2: MNHNS, SASEGT. This CDR3 has 17 residues. V gave up 1 base and J gave up 1 base; unmatched junction bases: 8. The CDR3 coding sequence is TGTGCCAGCAGTGAAGGGGGGAGGGCGTGGGGCACAGATACGCAGTATTTT. Amino acid sequence: CASSEGGRAWGTDTQYF.